The subject of this entry is one TCR beta chain. The source of the sample is a study of cytomegalovirus exposure and HLA in healthy donors. Study as a whole: Unique TCRs from HLA-typed donors, 65 million to 85 million of them, were held in an early data release.

Primers included in the PCR were 60 Vbeta and 13 Jbeta primers. TCRdb keeps only in-frame clones here, not all; method: immunoSEQ multiplex PCR. Here the sample spans about 120,000 clones, about 78% being singletons. Trimming cost V 5 bases and J 3 bases, with 17 bases left between them. Germline V gene lookup returns CDR1 SGHAT and CDR2 FQNNGV. This CDR3 is 16 amino acids long. The chain is built from TRBV11-2 and TRBJ1-3, with a weak D call TRBD1 (6 bases). Sequencing was performed on PBMCs. This TCR derives from a woman aged 40 to 55 in good health and CMV-seropositive. In DNA form, the CDR3 reads TGTGCCAGCAGCAGAGTTGGGGGCGCGAGTGGAAACACCATATATTTT. It translates to CASSRVGGASGNTIYF.